Reported below is one TCR beta chain. What it binds is unknown. The CDR3 length is 13 residues. V lost 5 bases, J lost 0 bases, and 7 bases lay in between. The germline V gene encodes CDR1 SGHTA and CDR2 FQGTGA. Generated by immunoSEQ multiplex PCR, the TCRdb table keeps only in-frame clones and is missing some. Among roughly 320,000 clones listed, about 86% were seen once. This record comes from a study of Ad26.COV2.S vaccination and SARS-CoV-2 variants. Treatment in this sample: some 20 received Ad26.COV2.S at low or high dose, single or two shots; 5 received placebo; per-sample allocation not given. Sampling was done on day 63 after the first vaccine or placebo injection. General study findings and limits: Whether participants received vaccine or placebo, their non-spike TCR breadth was similar.

Sequenced here: peripheral blood, sampled in a trial of Ad26.COV2.S vaccine versus placebo. J is TRBJ1-1 and V is TRBV7-3; D is ambiguous. This receptor was obtained from a person between 18 and 65 years old who received the Ad26.COV2.S COVID-19 vaccine or a placebo. The CDR3 coding sequence is TGTGCCAGCAGCCTAAGCATGAACACTGAAGCTTTCTTT. Its protein product is CASSLSMNTEAFF.